This T cell receptor beta chain emerged from a study of cytomegalovirus exposure and HLA in healthy donors. Study background: Researchers previously reported finding 90 million to 120 million unique TCR beta sequences from 150 million to 200 million T cells.

The CDR3 is 15 residues long. V lost 3 bases to trimming and J lost 3 bases; unmatched junction nucleotides: 8. Germline CDR1 and CDR2: LGHNT and FRNRAP. Turning to this clone: The antigen is not known.

The study ran its PCR with 60 Vbeta and 13 Jbeta primers. Assay used: immunoSEQ multiplex PCR; TCRdb lists only in-frame clones, some missing. The sample shows some 150,000 clones, approximately 85% of them seen only once. Whole-study results and caveats: When presence/absence was analysed, sequencing depth was taken to be roughly uniform across donors. Another analysis was done later, and it associated roughly 15,000 TCR beta sequences with HLA alleles at 0.05 false discovery rate.

The source material was PBMCs. This TCR came from a woman aged 18-29 years in good health and CMV-seronegative. This chain joins TRBV12-5 and TRBJ2-7, with 7 bases fitting TRBD1. In DNA form, the CDR3 reads TGTGCTAGTGGTTTTCCGGGACAGCTTAGCTACGAGCAGTACTTC. It translates to CASGFPGQLSYEQYF.